The 22 T cell receptor beta chains in this list originate from one sample, sequenced in a study of cytomegalovirus exposure and HLA in healthy donors. Vbeta (60) and Jbeta (13) primers were used in the PCR. Produced via immunoSEQ multiplex PCR; TCRdb's table is partial and in-frame only. The repertoire shows some 110,000 clones; the top ten hold roughly 2%. Input material: PBMCs. These receptors came from a man aged 35-49 years in good health and CMV-seronegative.

The chain recombines TRBV7-8 with TRBJ2-5, with TRBD1 as a possible D gene (6 bases). V lost 5 bases, J lost 1 base, and 14 bases lay in between. The CDR3 loop spans 15 amino acids. The germline gives CDR1 SGHVS, CDR2 FQNEAQ. The CDR3 region is CASSEQGRTQETQYF. CDR3 bases: TGTGCCAGCAGCGAACAGGGAAGAACCCAAGAGACCCAGTACTTC.

The J gene is TRBJ2-7, the V gene TRBV9; D perhaps matches TRBD1 (5 bases). The CDR3 contains 13 residues. V was cut by 0 bases and J by 1 base, with 5 bases left in between. Germline lookup yields CDR1 SGDLS and CDR2 YYNGEE. This CDR3 is CASSVEGSYEQYF. DNA of the CDR3: TGTGCCAGCAGCGTAGAGGGGTCCTACGAGCAGTACTTC. The full variable domain, completed using reference TRBV9 and TRBJ2-7, is DSGVTQTPKHLITATGQRVTLRCSPRSGDLSVYWYQQSLDQGLQFLIQYYNGEERAKGNILERFSAQQFPDLHSELNLSSLELGDSALYFCASSVEGSYEQYFGPGTRLTVT.

This CDR3 reads CASSPTSGTYEQYF. The CDR3 coding sequence is TGTGCCAGCTCACCGACTAGCGGTACCTACGAGCAGTACTTC. V usage is TRBV18 and J usage is TRBJ2-7, with 9 bases fitting TRBD2. Germline V lookup: CDR1 KGHSH, CDR2 LQKENI. The CDR3 has 14 amino acids. Trimming cost V 3 bases and J 2 bases; bases outside gene matches: 2.

The J gene is TRBJ1-5, the V gene TRBV7-9; D remains unclear. CDR3 length: 15 residues. CDR1 and CDR2 from the germline V gene are SEHNR and FQNEAQ (reference sequence). V lost 1 base, J lost 0 bases, and 7 bases lay in between. CDR3 sequence: CASSLGVSSNQPQHF. The CDR3 DNA reads as TGTGCCAGCAGCTTAGGAGTAAGTAGCAATCAGCCCCAGCATTTT.

This chain links TRBV6-5 with TRBJ1-2, with TRBD1 as a possible D gene (5 bases). The germline gives CDR1 MNHEY, CDR2 SVGAGI. The CDR3 spans 13 residues. With 7 bases removed from V and 5 bases from J, the gap between germline ends came to 14 bases. CDR3 protein: CASTRSGEYGYTF. CDR3 coding DNA: TGTGCCAGCACCCGGTCGGGGGAGTATGGCTACACCTTC.

V usage is TRBV25-1 and J usage is TRBJ2-3, with D possibly matching TRBD2 (6 bases). The CDR3 length is 14 residues. Looked up from germline, CDR1 is MGHDK and CDR2 is SYGVNS. The V end lost 3 bases, the J end lost 10 bases, and 17 bases lay between the germline ends. CDR3 in DNA: TGTGCCAGCAGTGAGGCCGGGGGACTTTTGGCGCAGTATTTT. Protein sequence: CASSEAGGLLAQYF.

The gene calls are TRBV6-6 and TRBJ2-3, with 7 bases that match TRBD1. CDR1 is MNHNY and CDR2 is SVGAGI in the germline V gene (reference sequence). This CDR3 has 14 residues. V gave up 8 bases and J gave up 3 bases; unmatched junction bases: 8. The chain's CDR3 is CASFDRARTDTQYF. CDR3 DNA sequence: TGTGCCAGCTTCGACAGGGCCAGGACAGATACGCAGTATTTT.

The chain couples TRBV7-6 to TRBJ2-7; the match to TRBD1 covers 7 bases. CDR1 is SGHVS, CDR2 FNYEAQ, per germline. The CDR3 sequence is 13 residues long. Losses at the gene ends were 1 base for V and 6 bases for J; bases not matched to a gene: 3. The CDR3 bases are TGTGCCAGCAGCTTAGGAAACAGGGGCGAGCAGTACTTC. As protein: CASSLGNRGEQYF.

This clone ranks as medium-sized (0.01 to 0.1%) in terms of frequency. This rearrangement joins TRBV10-2 to TRBJ1-5, with TRBD1 identical over 8 bases. The length of the CDR3 is 15 residues. Germline-derived CDR1 and CDR2 are WSHSY and SAAADI. Germline trimming cut 6 bases from V and 0 bases from J; bases unmatched to any gene: 4. CDR3 sequence (DNA): TGCGCCAGCAGAGCGGGACAGGATAGCAATCAGCCCCAGCATTTT. This codes for CASRAGQDSNQPQHF.

The chain couples TRBV7-2 to TRBJ2-1; the match to TRBD1 covers 7 bases. This CDR3 comprises 13 residues. In germline, CDR1 is SGHTA, CDR2 FQGNSA. V trimming: 6 bases; J trimming: 8 bases; junction bases outside the gene matches: 7. The CDR3 here is CASRSTGVHEQFF. CDR3 DNA: TGTGCCAGCAGATCAACAGGGGTCCATGAGCAGTTCTTC.

The rearrangement uses TRBV10-3 and TRBJ2-3; possibly TRBD1 for D (5 bases). The CDR3 loop spans 15 amino acids. Germline assignment: CDR1 ENHRY and CDR2 SYGVKD. The germline V and J ends were trimmed by 6 bases and 3 bases, with 16 bases remaining between them. The CDR3 reads CAISNGQGTTDTQYF. The DNA for the CDR3 is TGTGCCATCAGCAACGGTCAGGGAACGACAGATACGCAGTATTTT.

The chain employs TRBV7-9 and TRBJ1-1, with D possibly being TRBD1 (6 bases). Trimming left V 2 bases short and J 2 bases short, with 9 bases between. Germline V gene sequence: CDR1 SEHNR, CDR2 FQNEAQ (reference sequence). The CDR3 runs to 14 residues. The CDR3 region is CASSLYRDNTEAFF. The CDR3 nucleotides are TGTGCCAGCAGCTTATACAGGGACAACACTGAAGCTTTCTTT. The variable domain in full, with the rest retrieved from reference TRBV7-9 and TRBJ1-1, is DTGVSQNPRHKITKRGQNVTFRCDPISEHNRLYWYRQTLGQGPEFLTYFQNEAQLEKSRLLSDRFSAERPKGSFSTLEIQRTEQGDSAMYLCASSLYRDNTEAFFGQGTRLTVV.

The chain carries TRBV25-1 and TRBJ2-2; 10 bases align to TRBD1. V shed 5 bases and J 5 bases; nucleotides not matched to a gene: 5. Germline CDR1 is MGHDK and CDR2 is SYGVNS. The CDR3 is 15 amino acids. Here the CDR3 DNA reads TGTGCCAGCAGTAGACAGGGGGCAGAAACCGGGGAGCTGTTTTTT. Translating gives CASSRQGAETGELFF.

The V and J genes are TRBV5-4 and TRBJ1-2; tentative D call: TRBD1 (5 bases). CDR1 and CDR2 from the germline V gene are SGHNT and YYREEE (reference sequence). This CDR3 contains 17 residues. V lost 9 bases, J lost 6 bases, and 30 bases lay in between. As DNA, the CDR3 is TGTGCCACCCTACCTCGGCTCGGGACTAACTATGGAGATGGCTACACCTTC. It encodes CATLPRLGTNYGDGYTF. The entire variable domain, with the rest obtained from reference TRBV5-4 and TRBJ1-2, is as follows: ETGVTQSPTHLIKTRGQQVTLRCSSQSGHNTVSWYQQALGQGPQFIFQYYREEENGRGNFPPRFSGLQFPNYSSELNVNALELDDSALYLCATLPRLGTNYGDGYTFGSGTRLTVV.

The V and J genes are TRBV7-9 and TRBJ2-3, with TRBD2 matching 10 bases. The trim removed 6 bases at V and 4 bases at J, leaving 10 bases unmatched. Germline assignment: CDR1 SEHNR and CDR2 FQNEAQ (reference sequence). This CDR3 is built from 16 residues. CDR3 nucleotides: TGTGCCAGCAGAGGAGCGGGAGGGCCTTTCGCAGATACGCAGTATTTT. Its protein product is CASRGAGGPFADTQYF.

The chain is built from TRBV6-6 and TRBJ1-2; D is perhaps TRBD1 (5 bases). V was clipped by 10 bases and J by 7 bases, with 16 bases between them. This CDR3 has 12 amino acids. From germline, CDR1 is MNHNY and CDR2 SVGAGI (reference sequence). In DNA form, the CDR3 reads TGTGCCACCCCGGGCGGGGCGGGTGGCTACACCTTC. This codes for CATPGGAGGYTF.

The rearrangement uses TRBV6-6 and TRBJ2-7; 7 positions match TRBD1. Germline V gene data show CDR1 as MNHNY and CDR2 as SVGAGI (reference sequence). The V gene end was trimmed by 0 bases and the J gene end by 11 bases; junction bases not matched to a gene: 1. The CDR3 covers 11 residues. The CDR3 sequence is CASSYSDREYF. The CDR3 coding sequence is TGTGCCAGCAGTTACTCAGACAGGGAGTACTTC.

The V call is TRBV19, the J call TRBJ2-1, with 10 bases aligning to TRBD2. V gave up 4 bases and J gave up 1 base; unmatched junction bases: 1. The CDR3 has 15 amino acids. The germline V gene has CDR1 LNHDA and CDR2 SQIVND (reference sequence). This CDR3 is CASSSSGGSYNEQFF. In DNA, the CDR3 is TGTGCCAGTAGTAGTAGCGGGGGGTCCTACAATGAGCAGTTCTTC.

The rearrangement joins TRBV5-6 to TRBJ1-1; D ambiguous. Germline CDR1 SGHDT, CDR2 YYEEEE. This CDR3 has 12 residues. V lost 0 bases, J lost 4 bases, and 4 bases lay in between. CDR3 in amino acids: CASSLVATEAFF. The CDR3 bases are TGTGCCAGCAGCTTGGTGGCCACTGAAGCTTTCTTT.

V and J are TRBV2 and TRBJ2-7; 7 nucleotides match TRBD2. The trim removed 6 bases at V and 6 bases at J, leaving 8 bases unmatched. Germline V CDR1 and CDR2: SNHLY, FYNNEI. The CDR3 runs to 13 residues. Written as DNA, the CDR3 is TGTGCCAGCAGAACCCAGCGGGACGGCGAGCAGTACTTC. Translation gives CASRTQRDGEQYF.

The gene calls are TRBV19 and TRBJ1-3; D is undetermined. Trimming cost V 3 bases and J 0 bases, with 6 bases left between them. The length of the CDR3 is 14 residues. Germline values: CDR1 LNHDA, CDR2 SQIVND (reference sequence). The CDR3 reads CASSISVSGNTIYF. The CDR3 nucleotides read TGTGCCAGTAGTATCTCTGTCTCTGGAAACACCATATATTTT.

This chain connects TRBV6-5 to TRBJ1-1, with D unresolved. Per germline, CDR1 MNHEY and CDR2 SVGAGI. V was pared by 1 base and J by 9 bases, with 15 bases between. This CDR3 contains 14 residues. The CDR3 reads CASSYFPAQPQAFF. DNA for the CDR3: TGTGCCAGCAGTTACTTCCCCGCACAGCCGCAAGCTTTCTTT.